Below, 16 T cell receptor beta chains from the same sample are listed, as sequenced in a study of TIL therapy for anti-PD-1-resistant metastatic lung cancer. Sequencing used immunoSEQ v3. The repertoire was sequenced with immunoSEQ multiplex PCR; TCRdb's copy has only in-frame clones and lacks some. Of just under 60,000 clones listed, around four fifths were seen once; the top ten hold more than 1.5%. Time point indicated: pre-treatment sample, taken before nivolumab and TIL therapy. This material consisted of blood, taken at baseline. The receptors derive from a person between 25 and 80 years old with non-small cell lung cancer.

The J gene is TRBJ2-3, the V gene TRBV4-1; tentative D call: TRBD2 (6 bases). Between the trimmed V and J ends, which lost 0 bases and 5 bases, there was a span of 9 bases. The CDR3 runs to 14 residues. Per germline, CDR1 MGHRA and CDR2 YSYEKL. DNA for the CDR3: TGCGCCAGCAGCCAAGAGGAGCGGGTAGATACGCAGTATTTT. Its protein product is CASSQEERVDTQYF.

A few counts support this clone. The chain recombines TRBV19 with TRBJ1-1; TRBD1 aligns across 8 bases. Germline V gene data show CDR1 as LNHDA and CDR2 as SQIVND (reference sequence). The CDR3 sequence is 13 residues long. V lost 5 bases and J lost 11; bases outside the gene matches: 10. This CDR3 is CASSVAGGKVAFF. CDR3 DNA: TGTGCCAGTAGTGTCGCAGGGGGCAAGGTGGCTTTCTTT.

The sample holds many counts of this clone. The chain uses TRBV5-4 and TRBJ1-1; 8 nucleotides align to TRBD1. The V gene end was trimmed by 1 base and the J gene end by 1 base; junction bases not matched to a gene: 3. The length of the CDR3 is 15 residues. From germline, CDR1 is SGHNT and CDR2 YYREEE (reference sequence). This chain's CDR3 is CASSLKTGANTEAFF. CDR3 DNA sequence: TGTGCCAGCAGCTTGAAGACAGGGGCGAACACTGAAGCTTTCTTT. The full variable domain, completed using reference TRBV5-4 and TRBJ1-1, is ETGVTQSPTHLIKTRGQQVTLRCSSQSGHNTVSWYQQALGQGPQFIFQYYREEENGRGNFPPRFSGLQFPNYSSELNVNALELDDSALYLCASSLKTGANTEAFFGQGTRLTVV.

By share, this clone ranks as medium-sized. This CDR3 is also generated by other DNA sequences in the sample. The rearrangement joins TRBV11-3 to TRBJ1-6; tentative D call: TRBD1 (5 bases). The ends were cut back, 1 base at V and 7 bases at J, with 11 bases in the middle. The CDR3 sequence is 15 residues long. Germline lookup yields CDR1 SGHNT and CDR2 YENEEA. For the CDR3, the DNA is TGTGCCAGCAGCTTAGGGGACGGGGAAAATTCACCCCTCCACTTT. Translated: CASSLGDGENSPLHF. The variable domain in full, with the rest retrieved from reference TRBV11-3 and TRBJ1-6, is EAGVVQSPRYKIIEKKQPVAFWCNPISGHNTLYWYLQNLGQGPELLIRYENEEAVDDSQLPKDRFSAERLKGVDSTLKIQPAELGDSAVYLCASSLGDGENSPLHFGNGTRLTVT.

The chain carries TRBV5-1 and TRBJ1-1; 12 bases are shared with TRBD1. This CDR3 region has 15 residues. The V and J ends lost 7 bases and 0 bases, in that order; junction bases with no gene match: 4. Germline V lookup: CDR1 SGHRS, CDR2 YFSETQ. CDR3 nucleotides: TGCGCCAGCGGAGGGACAGGGGGCTTGAACACTGAAGCTTTCTTT. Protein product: CASGGTGGLNTEAFF. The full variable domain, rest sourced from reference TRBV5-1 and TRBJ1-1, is KAGVTQTPRYLIKTRGQQVTLSCSPISGHRSVSWYQQTPGQGLQFLFEYFSETQRNKGNFPGRFSGRQFSNSRSEMNVSTLELGDSALYLCASGGTGGLNTEAFFGQGTRLTVV.

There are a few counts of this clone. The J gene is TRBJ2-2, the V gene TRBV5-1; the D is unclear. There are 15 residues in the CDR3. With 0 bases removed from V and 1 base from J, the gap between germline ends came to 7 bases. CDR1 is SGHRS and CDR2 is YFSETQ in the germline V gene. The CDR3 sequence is CASSLDRENTGELFF. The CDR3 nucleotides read TGCGCCAGCAGCTTGGACAGAGAGAACACCGGGGAGCTGTTTTTT.

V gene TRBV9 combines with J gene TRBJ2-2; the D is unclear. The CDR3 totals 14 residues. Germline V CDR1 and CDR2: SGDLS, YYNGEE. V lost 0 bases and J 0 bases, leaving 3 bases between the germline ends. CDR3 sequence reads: CASSVDPNTGELFF. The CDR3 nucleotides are TGTGCCAGCAGCGTAGACCCGAACACCGGGGAGCTGTTTTTT.

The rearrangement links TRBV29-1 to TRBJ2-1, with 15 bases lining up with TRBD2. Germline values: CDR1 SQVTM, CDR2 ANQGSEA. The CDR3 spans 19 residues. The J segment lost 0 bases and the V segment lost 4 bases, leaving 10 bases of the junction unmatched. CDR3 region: CSVALGTSGRRGSYNEQFF. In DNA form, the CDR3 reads TGCAGCGTTGCGTTAGGGACTAGCGGGAGGAGGGGCTCCTACAATGAGCAGTTCTTC.

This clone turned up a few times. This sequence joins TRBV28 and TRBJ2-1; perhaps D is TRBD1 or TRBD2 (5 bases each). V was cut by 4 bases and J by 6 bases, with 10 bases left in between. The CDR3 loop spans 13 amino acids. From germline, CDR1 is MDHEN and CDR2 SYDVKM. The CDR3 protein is CASSSGTTNEQFF. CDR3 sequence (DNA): TGTGCCAGCAGTTCCGGGACCACCAATGAGCAGTTCTTC.

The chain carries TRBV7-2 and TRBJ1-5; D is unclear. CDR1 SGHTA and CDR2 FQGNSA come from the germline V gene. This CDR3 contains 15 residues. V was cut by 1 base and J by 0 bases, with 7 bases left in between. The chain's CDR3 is CASSLVGTSNQPQHF. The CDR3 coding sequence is TGTGCCAGCAGCTTAGTGGGCACTAGCAATCAGCCCCAGCATTTT.

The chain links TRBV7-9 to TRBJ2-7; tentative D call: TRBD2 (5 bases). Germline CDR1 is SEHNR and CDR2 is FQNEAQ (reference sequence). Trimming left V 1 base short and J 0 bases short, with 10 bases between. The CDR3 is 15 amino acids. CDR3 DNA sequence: TGTGCCAGCAGCTTAGAGCGCGACTACTCCTACGAGCAGTACTTC. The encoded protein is CASSLERDYSYEQYF.

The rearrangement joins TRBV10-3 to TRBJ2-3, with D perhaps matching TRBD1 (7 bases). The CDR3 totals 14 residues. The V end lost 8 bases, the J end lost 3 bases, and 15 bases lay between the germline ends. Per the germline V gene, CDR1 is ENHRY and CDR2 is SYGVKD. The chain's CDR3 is CAIRQGGLTDTQYF. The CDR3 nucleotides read TGTGCCATCCGGCAGGGGGGATTGACAGATACGCAGTATTTT.

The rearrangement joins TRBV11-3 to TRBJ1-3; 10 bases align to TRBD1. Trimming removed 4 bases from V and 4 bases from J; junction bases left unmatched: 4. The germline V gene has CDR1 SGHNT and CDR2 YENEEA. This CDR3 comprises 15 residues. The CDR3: CASSSGQGGGNTIYF. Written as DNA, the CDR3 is TGTGCCAGCAGCTCCGGACAGGGGGGAGGAAACACCATATATTTT. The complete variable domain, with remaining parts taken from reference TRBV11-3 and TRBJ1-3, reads EAGVVQSPRYKIIEKKQPVAFWCNPISGHNTLYWYLQNLGQGPELLIRYENEEAVDDSQLPKDRFSAERLKGVDSTLKIQPAELGDSAVYLCASSSGQGGGNTIYFGEGSWLTVV.

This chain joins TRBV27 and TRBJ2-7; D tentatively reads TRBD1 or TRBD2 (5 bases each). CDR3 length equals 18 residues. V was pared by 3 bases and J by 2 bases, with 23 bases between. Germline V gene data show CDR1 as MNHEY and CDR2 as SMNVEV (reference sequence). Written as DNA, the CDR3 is TGTGCCAGCAGTTTTAGGGGTTTTTCCGGACTTAAGGCCTACGAGCAGTACTTC. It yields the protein CASSFRGFSGLKAYEQYF.

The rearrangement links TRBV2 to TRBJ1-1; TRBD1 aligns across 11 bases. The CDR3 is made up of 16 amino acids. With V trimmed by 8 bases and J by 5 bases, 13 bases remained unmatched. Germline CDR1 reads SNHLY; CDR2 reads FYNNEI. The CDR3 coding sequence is TGTGCCAGCGCTAGGGGGACAGGGGGAAGAGAAACTGAAGCTTTCTTT. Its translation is CASARGTGGRETEAFF.

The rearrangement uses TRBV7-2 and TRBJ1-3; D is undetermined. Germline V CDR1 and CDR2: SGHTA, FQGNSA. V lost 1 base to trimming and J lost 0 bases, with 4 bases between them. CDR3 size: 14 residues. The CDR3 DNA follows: TGTGCCAGCAGCTTAGGGGTCTCTGGAAACACCATATATTTT. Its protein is CASSLGVSGNTIYF.